These 31 T cell receptor beta chains originate from one sample sequenced in a study of early stage breast cancer tumors (dated by TCRdb to about 2017). The library was built by means of the immunoSEQ multiplex PCR assay. TCRdb stores this immuneACCESS table with in-frame sequences only. Part of the clones is absent; in the studies checked, under half of the shortfall reflects unresolved V genes, and no reason is known for the rest. This sample comprises tens of thousands of clones, over 75% of them detected only once. In total, the top ten clones hold around 3.4% of the sample. Sequencing was carried out using blood. The receptor set was obtained from a person in their 40s with breast cancer.

J is TRBJ2-3 and V is TRBV5-8; D possibly corresponds to TRBD1 (5 bases). Germline CDR1 is SGHTS and CDR2 is YDEGEE. Trimming took 0 bases from V and 4 from J, leaving 12 bases between them. The CDR3 spans 15 residues. For the CDR3, the DNA is TGTGCCAGCAGCTTGGTTGTAGGGGTTGCAGATACGCAGTATTTT. Amino acids: CASSLVVGVADTQYF.

This sequence joins TRBV6-5 and TRBJ1-5, with D uncertain. Germline values: CDR1 MNHEY, CDR2 SVGAGI. Trimming took 0 bases from V and 0 from J, leaving 6 bases between them. This CDR3 has 15 residues. The CDR3 reads CASSYSGDSNQPQHF. CDR3 nucleotides: TGTGCCAGCAGTTACTCAGGTGATAGCAATCAGCCCCAGCATTTT.

This sequence joins TRBV7-9 and TRBJ2-1; D gene unclear. In germline, CDR1 is SEHNR, CDR2 FQNEAQ (reference sequence). This CDR3 comprises 12 residues. Trimming left V 3 bases short and J 3 bases short, with 3 bases between. The CDR3 sequence is CASSFDYNEQFF. As DNA, the CDR3 is TGTGCCAGCAGCTTCGACTACAATGAGCAGTTCTTC.

The chain has TRBV7-3 and TRBJ2-3; the match to TRBD2 covers 7 bases. The CDR3 is made up of 13 amino acids. Germline CDR1 SGHTA, CDR2 FQGTGA. V dropped 5 bases and J dropped 4; count of bases not matched to a gene: 3. CDR3 DNA sequence: TGTGCCAGCAGCCGGGGGGACTCAGATACGCAGTATTTT. Translated, it gives CASSRGDSDTQYF.

V gene TRBV2 combines with J gene TRBJ1-2, with TRBD1 matching over 8 bases. The germline CDR1 and CDR2 sequences are SNHLY and FYNNEI. This CDR3 has 13 residues. With V trimmed by 7 bases and J by 2 bases, 3 bases remained unmatched. The CDR3 here is CASNRQGNYGYTF. CDR3 bases: TGTGCCAGCAATAGACAGGGGAACTATGGCTACACCTTC. The full variable domain, with the rest looked up from reference TRBV2 and TRBJ1-2, is EPEVTQTPSHQVTQMGQEVILRCVPISNHLYFYWYRQILGQKVEFLVSFYNNEISEKSEIFDDQFSVERPDGSNFTLKIRSTKLEDSAMYFCASNRQGNYGYTFGSGTRLTVV.

This rearrangement joins TRBV6-4 to TRBJ2-2, with 7 bases fitting TRBD2. Germline V gene sequence: CDR1 MRHNA, CDR2 SNTAGT. V was pared by 1 base and J by 2 bases, with 1 base of the junction left unmatched. The CDR3 loop spans 15 amino acids. This chain's CDR3 is CASSDLAGNTGELFF. CDR3 sequence (DNA): TGTGCCAGCAGTGACTTAGCGGGTAACACCGGGGAGCTGTTTTTT.

J is TRBJ1-4 and V is TRBV19; no definite D call. CDR1 and CDR2 from the germline V gene are LNHDA and SQIVND (reference sequence). V was clipped by 9 bases and J by 7 bases, with 21 bases between them. This CDR3 contains 15 residues. CDR3 bases: TGTGCCAGCAGCGCCGTTTCGGGGTCTCTTGAAAAACTGTTTTTT. Amino acid sequence: CASSAVSGSLEKLFF.

This clone was detected only a few times. The rearrangement uses TRBV7-8 and TRBJ1-1, with a weak D call TRBD1 (6 bases). Trimming pared 5 bases from V and 1 base from J, leaving 11 bases between. This CDR3 is 14 amino acids long. CDR1 and CDR2 (germline): SGHVS, FQNEAQ. The CDR3 DNA follows: TGTGCCAGCAGCCCGGGACACACGAACACTGAAGCTTTCTTT. This encodes CASSPGHTNTEAFF.

The rearrangement links TRBV25-1 to TRBJ2-3, with D possibly called TRBD1 or TRBD2 (5 bases each). Germline V gene lookup returns CDR1 MGHDK and CDR2 SYGVNS. This CDR3 is 12 amino acids long. With 4 bases removed from V and 7 bases from J, the gap between germline ends came to 9 bases. CDR3 residues: CASSGGTNTQYF. Here the CDR3 DNA reads TGTGCCAGCAGTGGTGGGACCAATACGCAGTATTTT. Variable domain in full (rest from reference TRBV25-1 and TRBJ2-3): EADIYQTPRYLVIGTGKKITLECSQTMGHDKMYWYQQDPGMELHLIHYSYGVNSTEKGDLSSESTVSRIRTEHFPLTLESARPSHTSQYLCASSGGTNTQYFGPGTRLTVL.

This clone was seen just once. This chain joins TRBV4-1 and TRBJ1-5, with TRBD1 matching over 10 bases. The germline V gene encodes CDR1 MGHRA and CDR2 YSYEKL. The CDR3 extends over 15 amino acids. The V and J ends lost 4 bases and 4 bases, in that order; junction bases with no gene match: 4. The CDR3 loop is CASSLRDRGNQPQHF. CDR3 nucleotides: TGCGCCAGCAGCCTCCGGGACAGGGGAAATCAGCCCCAGCATTTT.

V and J are TRBV7-2 and TRBJ2-2; 8 bases match TRBD1. The V segment lost 2 bases and the J segment 7 bases; nucleotides outside the gene matches: 6. Germline V gives CDR1 SGHTA, CDR2 FQGNSA. CDR3 length equals 15 residues. The CDR3 DNA reads TGTGCCAGCAGCTTATGGCAGGGGGCGGTCGGGGAGCTGTTTTTT. Residues: CASSLWQGAVGELFF.

The chain couples TRBV11-3 to TRBJ2-2; D not resolved. This CDR3 spans 14 amino acids. V shed 8 bases and J shed 1 base, with 11 bases lying between them. Germline CDR1 reads SGHNT; CDR2 reads YENEEA. The CDR3 here is CASSPLLNTGELFF. The CDR3 nucleotides read TGTGCCAGCTCCCCCCTCCTGAACACCGGGGAGCTGTTTTTT.

This clone was seen only once. The rearrangement joins TRBV13 to TRBJ2-4; possibly TRBD2 for D (6 bases). The CDR3 covers 14 residues. The V and J ends lost 6 bases and 1 base respectively, with 10 bases between them. Germline CDR1 PRHDT, CDR2 FYEKMQ (reference sequence). Here the CDR3 reads CASRRGRAKNIQYF. CDR3 in DNA: TGTGCCAGCAGGCGGGGCAGGGCCAAAAACATTCAGTACTTC.

The V gene is TRBV10-3, the J gene TRBJ2-2; the match to TRBD1 covers 8 bases. V was clipped by 6 bases and J by 4 bases; unmatched bases: 7. The CDR3 runs 15 residues. The germline V gene encodes CDR1 ENHRY and CDR2 SYGVKD. The CDR3 sequence is CAISGQGSGTGELFF. CDR3 nucleotides: TGTGCCATCAGCGGACAGGGAAGTGGCACCGGGGAGCTGTTTTTT.

The V and J genes are TRBV6-1 and TRBJ1-2; 7 bases are a match to TRBD1. Germline CDR1 reads MNHNS; CDR2 reads SASEGT. Trimming took 9 bases from V and 3 from J; bases not matched to a gene: 4. The CDR3 consists of 12 residues. CDR3 residues: CASRGTDYGYTF. The DNA of the CDR3 is TGTGCCAGTAGGGGGACAGACTATGGCTACACCTTC.

This sequence joins TRBV9 and TRBJ2-6; D is undetermined. Germline V CDR1 and CDR2: SGDLS, YYNGEE. The CDR3 runs 16 residues. Trimming cost V 0 bases and J 0 bases, with 7 bases left between them. The CDR3 DNA is TGTGCCAGCAGCGTAGCGGCAGCCTCTGGGGCCAACGTCCTGACTTTC. It encodes CASSVAAASGANVLTF.

V usage is TRBV7-9 and J usage is TRBJ2-1; D is perhaps TRBD2 (6 bases). Germline V gene sequence: CDR1 SEHNR, CDR2 FQNEAQ (reference sequence). V dropped 6 bases and J dropped 6 bases, with 24 bases sitting between them. The CDR3 runs 17 residues. The CDR3 coding sequence is TGTGCCAGCAGTCCGGCGAAACCTAGCGCTAAGGGCAATGAGCAGTTCTTC. Its protein product is CASSPAKPSAKGNEQFF.

This clone was recorded a few times. The chain uses TRBV6-1 and TRBJ1-3, with a possible D match to TRBD1 (6 bases). V gave up 6 bases and J gave up 4 bases, with 13 bases separating them. Germline values: CDR1 MNHNS, CDR2 SASEGT. This CDR3 has 14 amino acids. CDR3 in amino acids: CASRKTGFGNTIYF. The CDR3 coding sequence is TGTGCCAGCAGAAAGACAGGATTCGGAAACACCATATATTTT.

This clone has just a few counts. The chain has TRBV7-9 and TRBJ2-3; D tentatively fits TRBD1 or TRBD2 (5 bases each). V shed 9 bases and J shed 2 bases, with 24 bases lying between them. The germline V gene has CDR1 SEHNR and CDR2 FQNEAQ (reference sequence). The CDR3 is 17 amino acids. CDR3 coding DNA: TGTGCCAGTGTCCAGGGAGCGGCTTTCCAAGTCACAGATACGCAGTATTTT. This encodes CASVQGAAFQVTDTQYF.

The rearrangement links TRBV10-3 to TRBJ2-1; D is ambiguous. Per germline, CDR1 ENHRY and CDR2 SYGVKD. Trimming shortened V by 5 bases and J by 9 bases, and 17 bases separated the two germline ends. The CDR3 contains 14 residues. The CDR3: CAISSSLTGVEQFF. CDR3 coding DNA: TGTGCCATCAGTAGTAGCCTGACTGGGGTTGAGCAGTTCTTC.

This clone was counted between two and nine times. The chain uses TRBV7-9 and TRBJ2-7; D is possibly TRBD2 (6 bases). The CDR3 runs to 14 residues. Germline lookup yields CDR1 SEHNR and CDR2 FQNEAQ (reference sequence). The germline V and J ends were trimmed by 5 bases and 7 bases, with 18 bases remaining between them. This CDR3 reads CASSLDIGGGEQYF. CDR3 nucleotide sequence: TGTGCCAGCAGCCTCGACATCGGGGGAGGAGAGCAGTACTTC.

The J gene is TRBJ1-5, the V gene TRBV19, with D perhaps TRBD1 (5 bases). Deletions cut 2 bases from V and 6 bases from J, with 14 bases between. The CDR3 spans 15 residues. Germline CDR1 and CDR2: LNHDA and SQIVND (reference sequence). DNA for the CDR3: TGTGCCAGTAGTATACGAGGGGAGGGGAGTCAGCCCCAGCATTTT. It translates to CASSIRGEGSQPQHF.

This clone has just one count. V usage is TRBV6-4 and J usage is TRBJ2-1; possibly TRBD1 for D (6 bases). The germline V gene encodes CDR1 MRHNA and CDR2 SNTAGT. V lost 2 bases, J lost 9 bases, and 8 bases lay in between. This CDR3 region has 12 residues. The chain's CDR3 is CASSDTGFEQFF. The CDR3 region has the DNA TGTGCCAGCAGTGACACAGGGTTTGAGCAGTTCTTC.

The V and J genes are TRBV2 and TRBJ1-2, with TRBD1 as a possible D gene (6 bases). Trimming pared 6 bases from V and 2 bases from J, leaving 22 bases between. This CDR3 region has 17 residues. Per the germline V gene, CDR1 is SNHLY and CDR2 is FYNNEI. The CDR3 region has the DNA TGTGCCAGCAGCGTTATCTCACAGGGTGGGGGAAACTATGGCTACACCTTC. It codes for CASSVISQGGGNYGYTF.

CDR3 coding DNA: TGTGCCAGCAGCCCCGCCCCGGGACTGCACTACGAGCAGTACTTC. Translation gives CASSPAPGLHYEQYF. V is TRBV7-2 and J is TRBJ2-7; D possibly corresponds to TRBD2 (6 bases). Germline CDR1 is SGHTA and CDR2 is FQGNSA. The CDR3 extends over 15 amino acids. V was cut by 5 bases and J by 3 bases, with 17 bases left in between.

The chain links TRBV2 to TRBJ2-7; D gene ambiguous. The V gene lost 8 bases and the J gene lost 2 bases, with 13 bases spanning the gap. The CDR3 spans 13 residues. From germline, CDR1 is SNHLY and CDR2 FYNNEI. CDR3 nucleotide sequence: TGTGCCAGCGGTAATTCAAAGACCTACGAGCAGTACTTC. This translates into CASGNSKTYEQYF.

The V gene is TRBV15, the J gene TRBJ2-3; 7 bases map to TRBD1. The CDR3 totals 15 residues. Losses at the gene ends were 0 bases for V and 0 bases for J; bases not matched to a gene: 0. The germline V gene has CDR1 LNHNV and CDR2 YYDKDF (reference sequence). For the CDR3, the DNA is TGTGCCACCAGCAGAGAACAGGGGAGCACAGATACGCAGTATTTT. Translation gives CATSREQGSTDTQYF.

The V and J genes are TRBV7-9 and TRBJ2-7; weak D call: TRBD1 (6 bases). Per germline, CDR1 SEHNR and CDR2 FQNEAQ (reference sequence). The CDR3 sequence is 14 residues long. Trimming pared 1 base from V and 0 bases from J, leaving 7 bases between. CDR3 region: CASSLETGSYEQYF. The CDR3 nucleotides read TGTGCCAGCAGCTTAGAGACAGGCTCCTACGAGCAGTACTTC.

The table lists this clone with a count of one. This chain links TRBV7-2 with TRBJ2-1; D might be TRBD2 (6 bases). This CDR3 contains 14 residues. Trimming shortened V by 3 bases and J by 7 bases, and 13 bases separated the two germline ends. Germline CDR1 SGHTA, CDR2 FQGNSA. CDR3 protein: CASSFRSGRNEQFF. The DNA of the CDR3 is TGTGCCAGCAGCTTTCGAAGCGGGCGGAATGAGCAGTTCTTC.

This clone was observed a handful of times. This chain connects TRBV5-1 to TRBJ1-1; possibly TRBD1 for D (5 bases). V lost 1 base and J lost 5, with 12 bases in between. This CDR3 has 14 amino acids. The V gene's germline CDR1 is SGHRS and CDR2 YFSETQ. CDR3 residues: CASSLLGGRTEAFF. CDR3 nucleotides: TGCGCCAGCAGCTTGTTGGGGGGGAGGACTGAAGCTTTCTTT. Supplemented by reference TRBV5-1 and TRBJ1-1, the full variable domain reads KAGVTQTPRYLIKTRGQQVTLSCSPISGHRSVSWYQQTPGQGLQFLFEYFSETQRNKGNFPGRFSGRQFSNSRSEMNVSTLELGDSALYLCASSLLGGRTEAFFGQGTRLTVV.

The chain carries TRBV7-9 and TRBJ2-5; no definite D call. With 6 bases removed from V and 1 base from J, the gap between germline ends came to 15 bases. This CDR3 has 15 residues. Germline CDR1 reads SEHNR; CDR2 reads FQNEAQ (reference sequence). CDR3 loop: CASSSSGPRQETQYF. CDR3 DNA sequence: TGTGCCAGCAGTTCCTCCGGACCACGCCAAGAGACCCAGTACTTC.